The 28 T cell receptor beta chains below all came from one sample that was sequenced in a study of T cells after yellow fever vaccination. TCRdb fed the 5' RACE reads into MiXCR, producing one record per CDR3 protein. The sample includes over 250,000 distinct CDR3 sequences, 4.1% of them seen just once. The material sequenced was PBMCs, taken 5 days after the yellow fever booster vaccination. These receptors were taken from a man younger than 35 who received the YFV17D yellow fever vaccine.

This clonotype has a handful of counts. J is TRBJ1-2 and V is TRBV7-2; the D gene is possibly TRBD1 (6 bases). There are 14 residues in the CDR3. Germline CDR1 reads SGHTA; CDR2 reads FQGNSA. Trimming cost V 5 bases and J 7 bases, with 17 bases left between them. The CDR3 coding sequence is TGTGCCAGCAGCACCCCTCGCCAGGGGTTTGGCTACACCTTC. The encoded protein is CASSTPRQGFGYTF.

CDR3 in DNA: TGTGCCAGCAGCTTAGTTGTTGGGGTGTGGGAGCAGTTCTTC. The encoded protein is CASSLVVGVWEQFF. The V gene is TRBV7-2, the J gene TRBJ2-1, with D hard to call. The CDR3 loop spans 14 amino acids. Looked up from germline, CDR1 is SGHTA and CDR2 is FQGNSA. V lost 1 base, J lost 10 bases, and 14 bases lay in between.

This clonotype was found a few times. V usage is TRBV3-1 and J usage is TRBJ1-1; no firm D call. The V gene lost 2 bases and the J gene lost 3 bases, with 10 bases spanning the gap. CDR3 length: 14 amino acids. Germline V lookup: CDR1 LGHDT, CDR2 YNNKEL (reference sequence). CDR3 sequence: CASSQRGGDTEAFF. The CDR3, as DNA: TGTGCCAGCAGCCAACGGGGAGGTGACACTGAAGCTTTCTTT.

V gene TRBV7-2 combines with J gene TRBJ1-5; D unresolved. Deletions cut 4 bases from V and 3 bases from J, with 7 bases between. This CDR3 spans 13 amino acids. CDR1 is SGHTA and CDR2 is FQGNSA in the germline V gene. The CDR3 DNA sequence: TGTGCCAGCAGCTCGGGGAACAATCAGCCCCAGCATTTT. Encoded protein: CASSSGNNQPQHF.

This clonotype turned up a few times. V is TRBV27 and J is TRBJ2-7; D is unresolved. The ends were cut back, 4 bases at V and 2 bases at J, with 15 bases in the middle. The CDR3 loop spans 15 amino acids. The germline V gene encodes CDR1 MNHEY and CDR2 SMNVEV (reference sequence). The CDR3 loop reads CASSSADRAAYEQYF. CDR3 bases: TGTGCCAGCAGTTCGGCGGACCGGGCGGCCTACGAGCAGTACTTC.

This clonotype was counted many times. The rearrangement joins TRBV28 to TRBJ1-1; D not resolved. Germline lookup yields CDR1 MDHEN and CDR2 SYDVKM. Trimming took 7 bases from V and 5 from J, leaving 8 bases between them. The CDR3 sequence is 11 residues long. CDR3 DNA: TGTGCCAGCACCGCAAAAACTGAAGCTTTCTTT. Amino acid sequence: CASTAKTEAFF.

The V call is TRBV6-6, the J call TRBJ2-2; no definite D call. The CDR3 sequence is 12 residues long. CDR1 is MNHNY, CDR2 SVGAGI, per germline (reference sequence). Trimming pared 8 bases from V and 7 bases from J, leaving 11 bases between. This chain's CDR3 is CASHFVGGELFF. The CDR3 region has the DNA TGTGCCAGCCATTTCGTAGGCGGGGAGCTGTTTTTT.

This clonotype was seen many times. The gene calls are TRBV4-2 and TRBJ1-6; 8 bases map to TRBD1. Germline CDR1 and CDR2: LGHNA and YNFKEQ. The CDR3 covers 17 residues. J gave up 8 bases and V 3 bases, and 12 bases lay outside the gene matches. The CDR3 nucleotides are TGTGCCAGCAGCCAGGTACGGGTTGGGACAGGCTATTCACCCCTCCACTTT. Residues: CASSQVRVGTGYSPLHF.

This clonotype came up a few times. The rearrangement links TRBV20-1 to TRBJ1-6; D is unclear. V was clipped by 0 bases and J by 5 bases, with 11 bases between them. The CDR3 runs to 15 residues. Germline V CDR1 and CDR2: DFQATT, SNEGSKA (reference sequence). The CDR3 loop is CSARDQPLNNSPLHF. DNA of the CDR3: TGCAGTGCTAGAGATCAACCCCTGAATAATTCACCCCTCCACTTT.

This chain uses TRBV5-1 with TRBJ2-1; 9 nucleotides agree with TRBD1. This CDR3 has 14 residues. Per germline, CDR1 SGHRS and CDR2 YFSETQ. The trim removed 4 bases at V and 9 bases at J, leaving 8 bases unmatched. Here the CDR3 reads CASSPGTGHSEQFF. In DNA form, the CDR3 reads TGCGCCAGCAGCCCCGGGACAGGGCATAGTGAGCAGTTCTTC.

The chain joins TRBV27 to TRBJ2-2, with 11 bases identical to TRBD2. The CDR3 is 15 residues long. Germline values: CDR1 MNHEY, CDR2 SMNVEV (reference sequence). V was clipped by 5 bases and J by 8 bases; unmatched bases: 7. The CDR3 sequence: CASSGLAGAAGELFF. CDR3 nucleotides: TGTGCCAGCAGTGGACTAGCGGGCGCCGCGGGGGAGCTGTTTTTT.

The rearrangement uses TRBV5-6 and TRBJ2-7; no firm D call. The CDR3 contains 13 residues. The V end was cut by 3 bases, the J end by 5 bases, with 12 bases between. Germline values: CDR1 SGHDT, CDR2 YYEEEE. The CDR3 loop is CASSSYSTHEQYF. CDR3 coding DNA: TGTGCCAGCAGCTCCTACTCCACCCACGAGCAGTACTTC. The whole variable domain, remainder taken from reference TRBV5-6 and TRBJ2-7, is DAGVTQSPTHLIKTRGQQVTLRCSPKSGHDTVSWYQQALGQGPQFIFQYYEEEERQRGNFPDRFSGHQFPNYSSELNVNALLLGDSALYLCASSSYSTHEQYFGPGTRLTVT.

A few counts support this clonotype. The chain combines TRBV29-1 with TRBJ2-7; a weak D match, TRBD2 (5 bases). With 4 bases removed from V and 6 bases from J, the gap between germline ends came to 13 bases. Germline CDR1 SQVTM, CDR2 ANQGSEA. This CDR3 contains 12 residues. CDR3 DNA sequence: TGCAGCGTTGGCCCCCTCGGAGGCGAGCAGTACTTC. Its protein product is CSVGPLGGEQYF.

This clonotype was recorded a few times. This chain uses TRBV6-6 with TRBJ1-4, with D unclear. V shed 5 bases and J shed 8 bases, with 12 bases lying between them. This CDR3 spans 13 amino acids. CDR1 MNHNY and CDR2 SVGAGI come from the germline V gene (reference sequence). CDR3 sequence reads: CASSTPGREKLFF. The CDR3 region has the DNA TGTGCCAGCAGTACCCCGGGGAGGGAAAAACTGTTTTTT.

This clonotype was counted ten times or more. V and J are TRBV5-1 and TRBJ1-1, with a weak D call TRBD1 (5 bases). Germline CDR1 and CDR2: SGHRS and YFSETQ. This CDR3 region has 13 residues. Trimming cost V 4 bases and J 7 bases, with 14 bases left between them. The CDR3 loop is CASSQGPSIEAFF. In DNA, the CDR3 is TGCGCCAGCAGCCAGGGCCCCAGTATTGAAGCTTTCTTT.

This clonotype has more than one count but fewer than ten. The chain is built from TRBV6-2 or TRBV6-3 and TRBJ1-5; weak D call: TRBD1 (5 bases). Trimming took 5 bases from V and 4 from J, leaving 12 bases between them. This CDR3 has 14 amino acids. Looked up from germline, CDR1 is MNHEY and CDR2 is SVGEGT. The CDR3, as DNA: TGTGCCAGCAGTAGCAGGGACCGGAATCAGCCCCAGCATTTT. This codes for CASSSRDRNQPQHF.

The chain links TRBV30 to TRBJ2-7, with 10 bases aligning to TRBD1. This CDR3 has 15 residues. V shed 0 bases and J 4 bases; nucleotides not matched to a gene: 6. CDR1 and CDR2 (germline): GTSNPN, SVGIG (reference sequence). The CDR3: CAWSVSWTGGYEQYF. In nucleotides, the CDR3 is TGTGCCTGGAGTGTATCTTGGACAGGGGGTTACGAGCAGTACTTC.

The chain recombines TRBV7-2 with TRBJ2-3; maybe TRBD1 (6 bases). Looked up from germline, CDR1 is SGHTA and CDR2 is FQGNSA. The V end was cut by 4 bases, the J end by 0 bases, with 14 bases between. The CDR3 runs to 16 residues. CDR3 in amino acids: CASSSIRGASTDTQYF. The CDR3 coding sequence is TGTGCCAGCAGCTCCATCAGGGGAGCTAGCACAGATACGCAGTATTTT.

There are many counts of this clonotype. The chain carries TRBV6-6 and TRBJ2-2; TRBD1 might be the D (5 bases). The V gene lost 6 bases and the J gene lost 0 bases, with 14 bases spanning the gap. CDR3 length: 16 amino acids. CDR1 and CDR2 (germline): MNHNY, SVGAGI (reference sequence). The CDR3 sequence is CASSHWTPPNTGELFF. The CDR3 coding sequence is TGTGCCAGCAGCCATTGGACACCCCCGAACACCGGGGAGCTGTTTTTT.

The genes are TRBV18 and TRBJ2-7; the match to TRBD1 covers 8 bases. After removal of 6 bases from V and 10 bases from J, the junction contained 11 bases not matched to a gene. Germline CDR1 KGHSH, CDR2 LQKENI. The CDR3 is 13 residues long. In DNA, the CDR3 is TGTGCCAGCTCGCCCAGTCAGGGGGCAGAACAGTACGTC. Its protein is CASSPSQGAEQYV.

This clonotype was picked up a small number of times. The chain couples TRBV7-3 to TRBJ2-1, with 8 bases fitting TRBD2. This CDR3 contains 15 residues. Germline V lookup: CDR1 SGHTA, CDR2 FQGTGA. With V trimmed by 5 bases and J by 3 bases, 6 bases remained unmatched. The chain's CDR3 is CASSPAAGGYNEQFF. The DNA for the CDR3 is TGTGCCAGCAGCCCCGCGGCGGGGGGCTACAATGAGCAGTTCTTC. Using reference TRBV7-3 and TRBJ2-1 for the parts outside the CDR3, the full variable domain is GAGVSQTPSNKVTEKGKYVELRCDPISGHTALYWYRQSLGQGPEFLIYFQGTGAADDSGLPNDRFFAVRPEGSVSTLKIQRTERGDSAVYLCASSPAAGGYNEQFFGPGTRLTVL.

Concerning this clonotype itself: Since a much larger clone is just one base distant, this may be a read error. The genes are TRBV15 and TRBJ2-7, with TRBD2 matching 7 bases. J was trimmed by 6 bases and V by 4 bases; bases with no gene match: 3. CDR1 is LNHNV, CDR2 YYDKDF, per germline (reference sequence). This CDR3 region has 12 residues. CDR3 region: CATSIRGGEQYF. The CDR3 DNA follows: TGTGCCACCAGCATTCGCGGGGGCGAGCAGTACTTC.

The rearrangement uses TRBV2 and TRBJ1-6; no reliable D call. Germline CDR1 is SNHLY and CDR2 is FYNNEI. The length of the CDR3 is 12 residues. The V end lost 6 bases, the J end lost 9 bases, and 9 bases lay between the germline ends. This CDR3 is CASSEEGSPLHF. In nucleotides, the CDR3 is TGTGCCAGCAGCGAGGAGGGTTCACCCCTCCACTTT.

This rearrangement joins TRBV2 to TRBJ2-7, with D perhaps matching TRBD1 (6 bases). The CDR3 length is 15 residues. V lost 6 bases and J 7 bases, leaving 22 bases between the germline ends. Looked up from germline, CDR1 is SNHLY and CDR2 is FYNNEI. For the CDR3, the DNA is TGTGCCAGCAGGCCTACAGGGTTTGTTTCGGGTGAGCAGTACTTC. The encoded protein is CASRPTGFVSGEQYF.

This clonotype was seen only a few times. The chain couples TRBV6-1 to TRBJ2-5; 7 nucleotides align to TRBD2. The CDR3 covers 16 residues. CDR1 and CDR2 from the germline V gene are MNHNS and SASEGT. V shed 6 bases and J 2 bases; nucleotides not matched to a gene: 12. The chain's CDR3 is CASSVGRGLVQETQYF. The CDR3 DNA follows: TGTGCCAGCAGCGTCGGGAGAGGACTAGTACAAGAGACCCAGTACTTC.

The genes are TRBV10-2 and TRBJ1-5, with 7 bases aligning to TRBD1. The V segment lost 2 bases and the J segment 9 bases; nucleotides outside the gene matches: 7. Germline-derived CDR1 and CDR2 are WSHSY and SAAADI. The CDR3 runs 14 residues. CDR3 in DNA: TGCGCCAGCAGTGAGCCAGGGGGACGGCGGCCCCAGCATTTT. Translated: CASSEPGGRRPQHF.

This clonotype has ten or more counts. The rearrangement uses TRBV12-3 or TRBV12-4 and TRBJ1-1; D not certain. The CDR3 is 13 residues long. V was shortened by 4 bases and J by 2 bases, with 8 bases between the two germline ends. The CDR3, as DNA: TGTGCCAGCAGTTGGACTCTCAACACTGAAGCTTTCTTT. Its translation: CASSWTLNTEAFF.

The chain is built from TRBV5-1 and TRBJ2-7; D call uncertain. Germline-derived CDR1 and CDR2 are SGHRS and YFSETQ. The CDR3 spans 13 residues. Trimming shortened V by 0 bases and J by 0 bases, and 4 bases separated the two germline ends. CDR3 sequence reads: CASSLDNSYEQYF. The DNA of the CDR3 is TGCGCCAGCAGCTTGGATAACTCCTACGAGCAGTACTTC.